This T cell receptor (beta chain) stems from a study of T cells in Graves' hyperthyroidism and ophthalmopathy. In the study overall: Upon initial diagnosis and before any treatment, peripheral blood was collected.

The V gene's germline CDR1 is LGHDT and CDR2 YNNKEL (reference sequence). Between the trimmed V and J ends, which lost 4 bases and 7 bases, there was a span of 10 bases. The length of the CDR3 is 13 residues. General study points: Most clonotypes expanded in thyroid above 0.001 were likewise present in blood. Median prediction lead before ophthalmopathy onset was 6 to 8 months with the model.

The TCR beta CDR3 regions underwent amplification using RNA transcripts as the source. First-round RT-PCR of the TCR CDR3 relied on the HTBI primer set. TCRdb re-called the multiplex PCR reads through MiXCR, storing one row per CDR3 protein. Here the sample spans around 300,000 distinct CDR3 sequences, roughly an eighth being singletons. This clonotype was recorded a few times. The target antigen is unknown. A lack of ophthalmopathy progression within 18 months defined stable Graves' hyperthyroidism. This rearrangement joins TRBV3-1 to TRBJ2-2; a possible D gene is TRBD1 (6 bases). The source is a woman aged 40 to 50 with Graves' hyperthyroidism. The sequenced material came from blood. CDR3 residues: CASSRQAGGELFF. The CDR3, as DNA: TGTGCCAGCAGCCGACAGGCGGGCGGGGAGCTGTTTTTT.